These T cell receptor beta chains were read from a single sample in a study of blood T cell repertoires in COVID-19. TCRdb keeps only in-frame clones here, not all; method: immunoSEQ multiplex PCR. The data contain 300,000 to 400,000 clones, more than 75% of them singletons. The sample consisted of peripheral blood. Receptors originate from a woman in her late teens or twenties who had recovered from COVID-19. CDR3s include the opening cysteine and the closing phenylalanine or tryptophan. Each record gives: J gene, clone size, D gene, V gene, CDR3 DNA, CDR3 protein. D genes are given only for firm matches. Not every row has a clone size; where given, it reads once, few, many or a size class.

>TRBJ2-5|-|TRBD2|TRBV5-1
TGCGCCAGCAGCGAGGTAGCGGGAGTAGGCGAGACCCAGTACTTC
CASSEVAGVGETQYF
>TRBJ1-1|-|-|TRBV9
TGTGCCAGCAGCGTAGGAGGAGAGAACACTGAAGCTTTCTTT
CASSVGGENTEAFF
>TRBJ1-1|-|TRBD1|TRBV9
TGTGCCAGCAGCACTGATAGGACAGGGTTCTTCACTGAAGCTTTCTTT
CASSTDRTGFFTEAFF
>TRBJ1-2|-|-|TRBV18
TGTGCCAGCTCACCAGGTCAGGGTGTACTCATTGGCTACACCTTC
CASSPGQGVLIGYTF
>TRBJ1-5|-|TRBD1|TRBV7-2
TGTGCCAGCAGCCCAGACAGGGTTCAGCCCCAGCATTTT
CASSPDRVQPQHF
>TRBJ2-1|once|TRBD2|TRBV9
TGTGCCAGCAGCACCAGCCCTAGCGGGAGCCGGTACAATGAGCAGTTCTTC
CASSTSPSGSRYNEQFF
>TRBJ2-5|once|-|TRBV18
TGTGCCAGCTCAGTCGTCGACAGCCTCGGGGAGACCCAGTACTTC
CASSVVDSLGETQYF
>TRBJ1-2|-|TRBD1|TRBV29-1
TGCAGCGTTGAAGAACACAGGGGAGGCTACACCTTC
CSVEEHRGGYTF
>TRBJ2-4|-|-|TRBV6-1
TGTGCCAGCAGTGAAGGACCCCGCGGGCGGAACATTCAGTACTTC
CASSEGPRGRNIQYF
>TRBJ2-1|-|TRBD2|TRBV5-1
TGCGCCAGCAGCCTCGGGACTAGCGGGTCTTACAATGAGCAGTTCTTC
CASSLGTSGSYNEQFF
>TRBJ1-1|few|TRBD1|TRBV12-3/TRBV12-4
TGTGCCAGCAGTCCACAGGGGTTAGCTTTCTTT
CASSPQGLAFF
>TRBJ2-5|once|TRBD2|TRBV10-1
TGCGCCAGCACCATCGGGAGCGGGAAGGAGACCCAGTACTTC
CASTIGSGKETQYF
>TRBJ1-1|once|-|TRBV27
TGTGCCAGCAGTTTGGGGAGACACACTGAAGCTTTCTTT
CASSLGRHTEAFF
>TRBJ1-5|-|-|TRBV3-1/TRBV3-2
TGTGCCAGCAGCCAAGGCAGGGGTAGCAATCAGCCCCAGCATTTT
CASSQGRGSNQPQHF
>TRBJ1-2|-|TRBD1|TRBV5-1
TGCGCCAGCAGCTCACCGGGACAGGGGGTGGGGTATGGCTACACCTTC
CASSSPGQGVGYGYTF
>TRBJ1-2|-|-|TRBV4-3
TGCGCCAGCAGCCAAGATAACGGGGGGTACTATGGCTACACCTTC
CASSQDNGGYYGYTF
>TRBJ1-1|-|-|TRBV3-1/TRBV3-2
TGTGCCAGCAGCTCGCAGGGGATGAACACTGAAGCTTTCTTT
CASSSQGMNTEAFF
>TRBJ2-1|-|TRBD1|TRBV18
TGTGCCAGCTCGCGTCCCGGGACAGGGGGCGCGAACAATGAGCAGTTCTTC
CASSRPGTGGANNEQFF
>TRBJ1-5|-|TRBD1|TRBV4-3
TGCGCCAGCAGCCAAGACTCCAGGAGGGGGCCCGATAGCAATCAGCCCCAGCATTTT
CASSQDSRRGPDSNQPQHF
>TRBJ1-1|-|-|TRBV18
TGTGCCAGCTCACCCCCTTGGGGGCTCACTGAAGCTTTCTTT
CASSPPWGLTEAFF
>TRBJ1-5|-|-|TRBV30
TGTGCCTGGACCGAGGAGAGCAATCAGCCCCAGCATTTT
CAWTEESNQPQHF
>TRBJ2-1|few|TRBD2|TRBV5-4
TGTGCCAGCAGCCCCCCTCCTAGCGGCCACAATGAGCAGTTCTTC
CASSPPPSGHNEQFF
>TRBJ1-2|-|-|TRBV2
TGTGCCAGCAGCTTGCGGGTTTCTAACTATGGCTACACCTTC
CASSLRVSNYGYTF
>TRBJ1-5|-|TRBD1|TRBV13
TGTGCCAGCAGCAGGGGGACAGCCCAGCCCCAGCATTTT
CASSRGTAQPQHF
>TRBJ2-4|-|-|TRBV4-3
TGCGCCAGCAGCCAAGATCCCTCTAGCAAAAACATTCAGTACTTC
CASSQDPSSKNIQYF
>TRBJ2-1|-|-|TRBV11-2
TGTGCCAGCAGCTTAGCGGGAGGGGGCGGTGAGCAGTTCTTC
CASSLAGGGGEQFF
>TRBJ1-6|-|TRBD1|TRBV20-1
TGCAGTGCTAGTAGGTCGGGACAGGGGTCCGATTCACCCCTCCACTTT
CSASRSGQGSDSPLHF
>TRBJ1-2|-|TRBD1|TRBV4-3
TGCGCCAGCAGCCAAGTAGACAGGGGGTATGGCTACACCTTC
CASSQVDRGYGYTF
>TRBJ2-3|-|TRBD1|TRBV5-5
TGTGCCAGCAGCCCTAGACAGGGGAACACAGATACGCAGTATTTT
CASSPRQGNTDTQYF
>TRBJ1-5|-|TRBD1|TRBV5-6
TGTGCCAGCAGCTTAAGGGACAGGGATAATCAGCCCCAGCATTTT
CASSLRDRDNQPQHF
>TRBJ2-1|-|TRBD1|TRBV14
TGTGCCAGCAGCCAAGAAGTGGCAGGGGGTGATGAGCAGTTCTTC
CASSQEVAGGDEQFF
>TRBJ1-1|-|-|TRBV5-4
TGTGCCAGCAGCTTGGGATTGACAGGAGGAGACACTGAAGCTTTCTTT
CASSLGLTGGDTEAFF
>TRBJ2-5|-|TRBD1|TRBV5-1
TGCGCCAGCAGCGGCGGGACAGGGAGTGGCGAGACCCAGTACTTC
CASSGGTGSGETQYF
>TRBJ1-3|-|-|TRBV11-2
TGTGCCAGCAGCTTAGAAAGCGGGGCCGACTCTGGAAACACCATATATTTT
CASSLESGADSGNTIYF
>TRBJ2-1|-|TRBD2|TRBV6-4
TGTGCCAGCAGTAGGACTAGCGGGAACAACAATGAGCAGTTCTTC
CASSRTSGNNNEQFF
>TRBJ1-5|-|-|TRBV27
TGTGCCAGCAGGAGAGCGGGTGTGGGTCAGCCCCAGCATTTT
CASRRAGVGQPQHF
>TRBJ1-5|once|TRBD1|TRBV7-2
TGTGCCAGCAGCTTAACCGGGACAGCCCTTGGGCAGCCCCAGCATTTT
CASSLTGTALGQPQHF
>TRBJ1-2|few|-|TRBV6-5
TGTGCCAGCAGTTACTTGCAGGGCTACTATGGCTACACCTTC
CASSYLQGYYGYTF
>TRBJ1-3|-|-|TRBV7-2
TGTGCCAGCAGCTCATCGACAACGAACTCTGGAAACACCATATATTTT
CASSSSTTNSGNTIYF
>TRBJ1-1|-|TRBD1|TRBV11-3
TGTGCCAGCAGCTTAGTCACAGGGGGTGTTTCTGAAGCTTTCTTT
CASSLVTGGVSEAFF
>TRBJ2-3|-|-|TRBV6-5
TGTGCCAGCAGCTCCCGGGAGAGCACAGATACGCAGTATTTT
CASSSRESTDTQYF
>TRBJ1-1|once|-|TRBV14
TGTGCCAGCAGCCAGCTCCAGGGTTTTTTGGTGAACACTGAAGCTTTCTTT
CASSQLQGFLVNTEAFF
>TRBJ1-1|-|-|TRBV7-9
TGTGCCAGCAGCTCCTCCGGGGGGGCTACGAACACTGAAGCTTTCTTT
CASSSSGGATNTEAFF
>TRBJ2-1|-|TRBD2|TRBV19
TGTGCCAGTAGTATAAGGCTAGCGGGACGGTCTCGGAATGAGCAGTTCTTC
CASSIRLAGRSRNEQFF
>TRBJ1-2|-|-|TRBV5-6
TGTGCCAGCAGCTTGAAGGCAGGGTTAGTTGGCGGCTACACCTTC
CASSLKAGLVGGYTF
>TRBJ2-4|-|TRBD2|TRBV10-1
TGCGCCAGCAGTTCCTACGGGGGGGATATAGCCAAAAACATTCAGTACTTC
CASSSYGGDIAKNIQYF
>TRBJ2-2|-|-|TRBV12-3/TRBV12-4
TGTGCCAGCAGTTTTAATCCCGGGGAGCTGTTTTTT
CASSFNPGELFF